By frequency in the sample, the clone carrying this TCR beta chain is large. The antigen remains undetermined. The entry originates in a study of graft-versus-host responses after intestinal transplantation. In the study overall: Tacrolimus and steroids were given for two to three years to all recipients after anti-thymocyte globulin induction. Study results and caveats: Graft-donor T cell macrochimerism in patients accompanied high graft-versus-host to host-versus-graft clonal ratios in allografts. There were GvH clones found in recipient marrow, and some of them appeared first in ileum or blood. Peak levels of circulating GvH clones tracked with early post-transplant HvG declines.

Method: immunoSEQ multiplex PCR; TCRdb's copy keeps in-frame clones and lacks some. The data show 10,000 or so clones, 80% to 95% seen once. Between the trimmed V and J ends, which lost 8 bases and 1 base, there was a span of 18 bases. Germline V lookup: CDR1 SNHLY, CDR2 FYNNEI. The CDR3 runs 16 residues. This clonotype originated in a human patient who received an intestinal transplant, so some T cells may come from the graft donor. The chain links TRBV2 to TRBJ1-5; D might be TRBD1 (5 bases). The sequencing used PBMCs, collected approximately 40 days after intestinal transplantation. The CDR3 coding sequence is TGTGCCAGCGGAATCGGGGAGGGGACGAGCAATCAGCCCCAGCATTTT. This codes for CASGIGEGTSNQPQHF.